This T cell receptor (beta chain) was recorded in a study of blood T cell repertoires in COVID-19. Looking at the study overall: T cells, B-cell-depleted T cells, or PBMCs supplied cDNA or gDNA.

The CDR3 runs to 17 residues. Germline trimming cut 3 bases from V and 4 bases from J; bases unmatched to any gene: 9. Per the germline V gene, CDR1 is SGHNT and CDR2 is YYREEE (reference sequence). Source study methods: Scientists estimated how many nucleated cells there were by amplifying reference gene primers. Clones were read by immunoSEQ multiplex PCR, and TCRdb kept only the in-frame ones, dropping some. V and J calls and clone size are copied from that table; D and trimming were computed from the DNA. The repertoire includes fewer than 80,000 clones, approximately 88% of them detected once, and under 9.5% sits in the top ten.

Specimen: peripheral blood. This chain uses TRBV5-4 with TRBJ2-1; 11 nucleotides agree with TRBD1. The origin of this receptor is a man aged 25 to 40 with acute or convalescent COVID-19. CDR3 in amino acids: CASSSTGTGGYYNEQFF. CDR3 coding DNA: TGTGCCAGCAGCTCCACCGGGACAGGGGGGTATTACAATGAGCAGTTCTTC.